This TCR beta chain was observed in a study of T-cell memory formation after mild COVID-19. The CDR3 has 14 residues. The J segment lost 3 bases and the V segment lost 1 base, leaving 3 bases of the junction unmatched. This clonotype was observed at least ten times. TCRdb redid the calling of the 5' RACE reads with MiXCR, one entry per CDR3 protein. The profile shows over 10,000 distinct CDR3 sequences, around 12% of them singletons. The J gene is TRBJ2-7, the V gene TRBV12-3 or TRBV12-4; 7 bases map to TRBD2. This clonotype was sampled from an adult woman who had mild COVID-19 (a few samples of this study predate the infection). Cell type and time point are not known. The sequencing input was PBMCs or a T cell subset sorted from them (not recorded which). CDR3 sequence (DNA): TGTGCCAGCAGTTTAGAACAGCGGGACTACGAGCAGTACTTC. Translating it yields CASSLEQRDYEQYF.